What follows are 10 T cell receptor beta chains derived from one specimen sequenced in a study of blood T cells in healthy people across ages. A second PCR of 7 to 11 cycles used a sample-barcoded 5' primer and a J-beta primer mix. TCRdb reanalysed the 5' RACE reads using MiXCR and keeps one entry per CDR3 protein. The data hold fewer than 800,000 distinct CDR3 sequences, with around 21% observed a single time. Specimen: blood. The receptor set was obtained from a man between 65 and 85 years old in good health.

This clonotype came up once. The V and J genes are TRBV5-5 and TRBJ1-2; possible D gene TRBD1, 6 bases. Trimming took off 1 base at V and 4 bases at J, with 14 bases between the two ends. The CDR3 has 15 amino acids. The germline CDR1 and CDR2 sequences are SGHKS and YYEKEE (reference sequence). CDR3 residues: CASSLHGGGSYGYTF. The CDR3, as DNA: TGTGCCAGCAGCTTGCATGGGGGCGGGTCCTATGGCTACACCTTC. Drawing the rest from reference TRBV5-5 and TRBJ1-2, the complete variable domain is DAGVTQSPTHLIKTRGQQVTLRCSPISGHKSVSWYQQVLGQGPQFIFQYYEKEERGRGNFPDRFSARQFPNYSSELNVNALLLGDSALYLCASSLHGGGSYGYTFGSGTRLTVV.

Details on this clonotype: One end of the junction is discordant with germline, which a read error may explain. The chain couples TRBV5-1 to TRBJ2-5; D perhaps matches TRBD1 (6 bases). The CDR3 is 16 amino acids. CDR1 and CDR2 from the germline V gene are SGHRS and YFSETQ. The CDR3 sequence is CASSELQDRHQETQYF. The CDR3 nucleotides are TGCGCCAGCAGCGAACTACAGGACAGACATCAAGAGACCCAGTACTTT. Based on the CDR3 plus reference TRBV5-1 and TRBJ2-5, the full variable domain is KAGVTQTPRYLIKTRGQQVTLSCSPISGHRSVSWYQQTPGQGLQFLFEYFSETQRNKGNFPGRFSGRQFSNSRSEMNVSTLELGDSALYLCASSELQDRHQETQYFGPGTRLLVL.

This clonotype was counted between two and nine times. One junction end does not reproduce the germline sequence, and a read error may be involved. This sequence joins TRBV20-1 and TRBJ2-1, with TRBD2 identical over 8 bases. Germline loops: CDR1 DFQATT, CDR2 SNEGSKA (reference sequence). CDR3 size: 12 residues. The CDR3 sequence is CRAAAGVNEQFF. CDR3 DNA: TGCCGTGCAGCAGCGGGAGTCAATGAGCAGTTCTTC.

V is TRBV12-3 or TRBV12-4 and J is TRBJ1-1; TRBD1 aligns across 10 bases. The length of the CDR3 is 14 residues. J lost 4 bases, V lost 6 bases, and 5 bases had no gene match. CDR3 sequence (DNA): TGTGCCAGCAGGTTGACAGGGGGCATCACTGAAGCTTTCTTT. Amino acid sequence: CASRLTGGITEAFF.

This clonotype has at least ten counts. The chain recombines TRBV12-3 or TRBV12-4 with TRBJ2-7, with 12 nucleotides matching TRBD2. V was pared by 6 bases and J by 2 bases, with 5 bases of the junction left unmatched. CDR3 length: 15 amino acids. DNA for the CDR3: TGTGCCAGCAGCAGGACTAGCGGGGAAACCTACGAGCAGTACTTC. It codes for CASSRTSGETYEQYF.

This clonotype occurred a few times. The CDR3 DNA reads as TGTGCCAGCAATAGCGGAGCGATCTACGAGCAGTACTTC. It specifies CASNSGAIYEQYF. This chain connects TRBV28 to TRBJ2-7; D may be TRBD2 (6 bases). V was trimmed by 7 bases and J by 3 bases, leaving 13 bases between them. Germline CDR1 is MDHEN and CDR2 is SYDVKM. This CDR3 spans 13 amino acids.

This clonotype has at least ten counts. This chain connects TRBV5-1 to TRBJ2-5; 9 bases map to TRBD2. This CDR3 contains 15 residues. Trimming took 0 bases from V and 0 from J; bases not matched to a gene: 0. Germline CDR1 is SGHRS and CDR2 is YFSETQ. CDR3 sequence reads: CASSLASGNQETQYF. The CDR3 coding sequence is TGCGCCAGCAGCTTGGCTAGCGGGAACCAAGAGACCCAGTACTTC.

This clonotype came up a few times. J is TRBJ2-5 and V is TRBV5-6; the D gene is possibly TRBD1 (7 bases). From germline, CDR1 is SGHDT and CDR2 YYEEEE. With 0 bases removed from V and 2 bases from J, the gap between germline ends came to 11 bases. The CDR3 totals 15 residues. DNA of the CDR3: TGTGCCAGCAGCTTGGCGACAGGGACTCAAGAGACCCAGTACTTC. It specifies CASSLATGTQETQYF.

The chain combines TRBV6-5 with TRBJ1-6; TRBD1 matches at 7 bases. There are 14 residues in the CDR3. Germline V lookup: CDR1 MNHEY, CDR2 SVGAGI. After removal of 2 bases from V and 9 bases from J, the junction contained 4 bases not matched to a gene. The CDR3 loop is CASSYDRASSPLHF. CDR3 sequence (DNA): TGTGCCAGCAGTTACGACAGGGCGAGTTCACCCCTCCACTTT.

This sequence joins TRBV27 and TRBJ2-1; D is perhaps TRBD2 (6 bases). Trimming took off 7 bases at V and 4 bases at J, with 20 bases between the two ends. This CDR3 comprises 16 residues. CDR1 is MNHEY and CDR2 is SMNVEV in the germline V gene (reference sequence). In nucleotides, the CDR3 is TGTGCCAGCACTCTTGGAGCGGGTCCTCTATACAATGAGCAGTTCTTC. This gives the protein CASTLGAGPLYNEQFF.